These T cell receptor beta chains were read from a single sample in a study of CD8+CD57+ T cells in acquired aplastic anemia. TCRdb recomputed calls from the reads with MiXCR, one row per CDR3 protein. The data show 200,000 to 250,000 distinct CDR3 sequences, 30% to 35% seen once. Sequencing used sorted CD4+, CD8+, or CD8+CD57+ T cells (not recorded which) from PBMCs. The receptors derive from a human donor in good health, serving as a control. The CDR3 runs from the conserved cysteine through the conserved F or W. D genes are given only for firm matches. Clone size is not always given. Where it is, it says once, few, many or a class for expanded clones.

TRBV12-3/TRBV12-4	NA	TRBJ2-1	TRBD2	CASRVKGLAGDGNEQFF	TGTGCCAGCAGGGTTAAGGGACTAGCGGGAGATGGAAATGAGCAGTTCTTC
TRBV18	many	TRBJ2-7	NA	CASLKSGSYEQYF	TGTGCCAGCCTAAAGTCCGGCTCCTACGAGCAGTACTTC
TRBV5-6	few	TRBJ1-3	NA	CASSLGRYSSGNTIYF	TGTGCCAGCAGCCTGGGACGTTATTCGTCGGGAAACACCATATATTTT
TRBV29-1	many	TRBJ2-7	TRBD1	CSVDAQGTSYEQYF	TGCAGCGTTGATGCACAGGGGACCTCCTACGAGCAGTACTTC
TRBV19	once	TRBJ2-3	NA	CASSMGGPTQYF	TGTGCCAGTAGTATGGGGGGTCCCACGCAGTATTTT
TRBV29-1	NA	TRBJ1-1	NA	CSVSARDDTEAFF	TGCAGCGTTTCCGCCAGGGATGACACTGAAGCTTTCTTT
TRBV11-1	many	TRBJ2-6	TRBD1	CASSLAPGGSGANVLTF	TGTGCCAGCAGCTTAGCCCCAGGGGGTTCTGGGGCCAACGTCCTGACTTTC
TRBV15	NA	TRBJ1-3	NA	CATGEGRTSGNTIYF	TGTGCCACCGGGGAGGGACGAACCTCTGGAAACACCATATATTTT
TRBV7-8	many	TRBJ1-2	TRBD1	CASSPTDRGLLRGYTF	TGTGCCAGCAGCCCAACCGACAGGGGGCTACTCCGTGGCTACACCTTC
TRBV19	NA	TRBJ1-4	NA	CASSRATSEKLFF	TGTGCCAGTAGTCGAGCAACTAGTGAAAAACTGTTTTTT
TRBV25-1	many	TRBJ1-2	NA	CASSQGYGYTF	TGTGCCAGCAGCCAGGGCTATGGCTACACCTTC
TRBV2	many	TRBJ1-1	NA	CASSQRVGPGTEAFF	NA
TRBV4-2	NA	TRBJ2-1	NA	CASSQDLGMAARVDQQFF	TGTGCCAGCAGCCAAGATCTTGGTATGGCCGCGAGGGTTGATCAGCAGTTCTTC
TRBV7-9	many	TRBJ2-5	NA	CASSLYGETQYF	TGTGCCAGCAGCTTATACGGGGAGACCCAGTACTTC
TRBV5-5	many	TRBJ1-2	NA	CASSSGVGIGYGYTF	TGTGCCAGCAGCTCGGGGGTGGGCATAGGCTATGGCTACACCTTC
TRBV2	many	TRBJ2-7	TRBD2	CASSVSRLAGHEQYF	TGTGCCAGCAGTGTAAGCAGACTAGCGGGGCACGAGCAGTACTTC
TRBV11-1	many	TRBJ2-3	TRBD2	CASSLYAGGVDTQYF	TGTGCCAGCAGCTTATATGCGGGGGGCGTAGATACGCAGTATTTT
TRBV5-1	many	TRBJ2-7	TRBD2	CASSRLTSGAYEQYF	TGCGCCAGCAGCCGACTAACTAGCGGAGCCTACGAGCAGTACTTC
TRBV19	once	TRBJ1-6	NA	CASSPSDPGNSPLHF	TGTGCCAGTAGTCCTTCAGACCCGGGGAATTCACCCCTCCACTTT
TRBV5-5	many	TRBJ1-5	TRBD1	CASSLYGQAAQPQHF	TGTGCCAGCAGCTTGTATGGACAGGCTGCGCAGCCCCAGCATTTT
TRBV6-5	few	TRBJ2-2	NA	CASSYSWRGDTGELFF	TGTGCCAGCAGTTACAGTTGGAGGGGGGACACCGGGGAGCTGTTTTTT
TRBV7-8	many	TRBJ1-5	NA	CASSLDIDNQPQHF	TGTGCCAGCAGCCTTGACATTGATAATCAGCCCCAGCATTTT
TRBV9	many	TRBJ2-3	TRBD2	CASSVGASGNTDTQYF	TGTGCCAGCAGCGTAGGCGCTAGCGGGAACACAGATACGCAGTATTTT
TRBV6-1	NA	TRBJ2-1	TRBD2	CASSGLAGLSSYNEQFF	TGTGCCAGCAGTGGCCTAGCGGGCCTCAGCTCCTACAATGAGCAGTTCTTC
TRBV20-1	many	TRBJ2-3	TRBD2	CSARSGGAADTQYF	TGCAGTGCTAGGAGCGGGGGGGCCGCAGATACGCAGTATTTT
TRBV6-1	NA	TRBJ2-7	TRBD1	CASNPRDRGYEQYF	TGTGCCAGCAACCCCCGGGACAGGGGCTACGAGCAGTACTTC
TRBV19	NA	TRBJ1-4	NA	CASSTRAGRLLGTNEKLFF	TGTGCCAGTAGTACTCGGGCAGGGCGGCTTCTCGGGACTAATGAAAAACTGTTTTTT
TRBV10-2	NA	TRBJ2-7	NA	CASSGVGEQYF	TGCGCCAGCAGTGGTGTGGGGGAGCAGTACTTC
TRBV25-1	few	TRBJ2-3	NA	CASSPTMSSTDTQYF	TGTGCCAGCTCACCAACGATGTCTAGCACAGATACGCAGTATTTT
TRBV4-1	many	TRBJ1-1	NA	CASSQDWPQLNTEAFF	TGCGCCAGCAGCCAAGATTGGCCTCAGCTGAACACTGAAGCTTTCTTT
TRBV20-1	many	TRBJ1-5	NA	CSARLTGSNQPQHF	TGCAGTGCTAGATTGACAGGCAGCAATCAGCCCCAGCATTTT
TRBV19	NA	TRBJ1-5	NA	CASRDRNQPQHF	TGTGCCAGTAGGGACCGCAATCAGCCCCAGCATTTT
TRBV7-2	many	TRBJ2-3	NA	CASSLVDGTQYF	TGTGCCAGCAGCTTAGTAGACGGTACGCAGTATTTT
TRBV14	NA	TRBJ2-2	NA	CASSSTVGTGELFF	TGTGCCAGCAGCTCGACCGTTGGAACCGGGGAGCTGTTTTTT
TRBV19	few	TRBJ1-2	TRBD1	CASSIGQGEIYGYTF	TGTGCCAGTAGTATAGGACAGGGAGAGATCTATGGCTACACCTTC
TRBV11-2	few	TRBJ2-2	TRBD2	CASSSRTSGGAGELFF	TGTGCCAGCAGCTCCCGGACTAGCGGGGGGGCCGGGGAGCTGTTTTTT